This T cell receptor (beta chain) is from a study of response to subunit inactivated influenza vaccine. Points from the study as a whole: Authors proposed each seasonal influenza vaccination draws in few new T cells.

The CDR3 contains 14 residues. The V and J ends lost 4 bases and 7 bases, in that order; junction bases with no gene match: 7. CDR1 and CDR2 (germline): SGHDT, YYEEEE. A remark on this clonotype: Its target is not known.

TCRdb analysed the RT-PCR reads with MiXCR anew, one entry per CDR3 protein. The sample yields almost 250,000 distinct CDR3 sequences, over 9% seen once. Here the sequenced sample was non-naive T cells sorted from PBMCs, taken less than 15 days before vaccination. The rearrangement uses TRBV5-6 and TRBJ1-3, with 8 bases aligning to TRBD1. The origin of this receptor is a man aged 50 to 60 who received an inactivated influenza vaccine. The CDR3 nucleotides read TGTGCCAGCAGCCCAGGGGGCGCGGGGAACACCATATATTTT. Translated, it gives CASSPGGAGNTIYF.